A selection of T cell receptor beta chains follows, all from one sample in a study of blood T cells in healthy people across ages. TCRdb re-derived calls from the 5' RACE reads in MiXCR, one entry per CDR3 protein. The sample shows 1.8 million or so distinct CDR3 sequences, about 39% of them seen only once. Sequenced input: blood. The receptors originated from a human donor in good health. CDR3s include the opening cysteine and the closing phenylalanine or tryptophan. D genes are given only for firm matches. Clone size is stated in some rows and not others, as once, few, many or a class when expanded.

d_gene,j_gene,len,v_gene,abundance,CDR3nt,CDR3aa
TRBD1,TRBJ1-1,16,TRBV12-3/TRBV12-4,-,TGTGCCAGCAGTTGGGGCTCGGGACAGGGGAGGACTGAAGCTTTCTTT,CASSWGSGQGRTEAFF
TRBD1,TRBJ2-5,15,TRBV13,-,TGTGCCGGCAGCTTAGGCGGACAGGGCCAAGAGACCCAGTACTTC,CAGSLGGQGQETQYF
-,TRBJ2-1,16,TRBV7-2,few,TGTGCCAGCACCCTAGGAGGGGGCAGATCCTACAATGAGCAGTTCTTC,CASTLGGGRSYNEQFF
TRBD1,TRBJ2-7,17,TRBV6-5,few,TGTGCCAGCAGTTCCATAGCCTCAGACAGGGGAACCTACGAGCAGTACTTC,CASSSIASDRGTYEQYF
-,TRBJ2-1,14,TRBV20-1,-,TGCAGTGCTCCTAGCTCCCCCTCCTACAATGAGCAGTTCTTC,CSAPSSPSYNEQFF
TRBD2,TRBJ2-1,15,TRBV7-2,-,TGTGCCAGCACCTTAAGCGGGGGGGCCGTTAATGAGCAGTTCTTC,CASTLSGGAVNEQFF
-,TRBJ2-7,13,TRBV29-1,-,TGCAGCGGGGCGGCCACACCGTCGGGCGAGCAGTACTTC,CSGAATPSGEQYF
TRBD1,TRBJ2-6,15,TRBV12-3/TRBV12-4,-,TGTGCCTGCAGCCTTGACAGGGCTGGGGCCAACGTCCTGACTTTC,CACSLDRAGANVLTF
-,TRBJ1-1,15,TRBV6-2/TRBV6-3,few,TGTGCCAGCTTGGGCCATTCCTTCATGAACACTGAAGCTTTCTTT,CASLGHSFMNTEAFF
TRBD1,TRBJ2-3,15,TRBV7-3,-,TGTGCCAGCAGTTCCACAGGGGGAAGGACAGATGCGCAGTATTTT,CASSSTGGRTDAQYF
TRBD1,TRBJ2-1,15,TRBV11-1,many,TGTGCCAGCAGCTTTAAGGGGACAGGGGGCAATGAGCAGTTCTTC,CASSFKGTGGNEQFF
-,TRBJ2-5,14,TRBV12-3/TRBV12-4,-,TGTGCCAGCAGGCCTACTAGGTTGGAAGAGACCCAGTACTTC,CASRPTRLEETQYF
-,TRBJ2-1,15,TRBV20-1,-,TGCAGTGCTAGATTAGCCGGGAGCTCCTACAATGAGCAGTTCTTC,CSARLAGSSYNEQFF
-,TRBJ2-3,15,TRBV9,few,TGTGCCAGCAGCTCCCGGTCACCGGGCACAGATACGCAGTATTTT,CASSSRSPGTDTQYF
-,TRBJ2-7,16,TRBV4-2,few,TGTGCCAGCAGCCAACCTCAGGGTCGTTTTGGCTACGAGCAGTACTTC,CASSQPQGRFGYEQYF
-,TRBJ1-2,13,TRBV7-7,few,TGTGCCAGCAGCTTGCGCGGGAAAGGTGGCTACACCTTC,CASSLRGKGGYTF
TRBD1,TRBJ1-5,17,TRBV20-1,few,TGCAGTGCTAGTACCGGGACAGGTTTTTATGGCAATCAGCCCCAGCATTTT,CSASTGTGFYGNQPQHF
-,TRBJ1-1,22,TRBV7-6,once,TGTGCCAGCAGCTTTCCGACCAAATCAACCTCCTCGGTCATGGCGCCCGGCACTGAAGCTTTCTTT,CASSFPTKSTSSVMAPGTEAFF
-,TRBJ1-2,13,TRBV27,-,TGTGCCAGCAGAGCCGGACTGCACTATGGCTACACCTTC,CASRAGLHYGYTF
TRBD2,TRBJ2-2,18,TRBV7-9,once,TGTGCCAGCAGCTTTCCTAGCGGGGGCCAGGGGTCCGCCGGGGAGCTGTTTTTT,CASSFPSGGQGSAGELFF